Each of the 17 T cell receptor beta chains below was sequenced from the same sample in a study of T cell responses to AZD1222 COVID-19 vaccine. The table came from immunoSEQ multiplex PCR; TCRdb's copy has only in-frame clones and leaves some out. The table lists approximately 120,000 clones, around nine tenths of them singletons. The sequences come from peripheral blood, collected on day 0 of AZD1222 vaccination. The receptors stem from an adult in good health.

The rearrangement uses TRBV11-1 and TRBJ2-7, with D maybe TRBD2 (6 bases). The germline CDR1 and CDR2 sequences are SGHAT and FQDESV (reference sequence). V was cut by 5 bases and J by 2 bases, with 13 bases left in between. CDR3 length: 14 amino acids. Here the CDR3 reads CASSLNGGPYEQYF. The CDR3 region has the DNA TGTGCCAGCAGCCTTAACGGGGGACCCTACGAGCAGTACTTC.

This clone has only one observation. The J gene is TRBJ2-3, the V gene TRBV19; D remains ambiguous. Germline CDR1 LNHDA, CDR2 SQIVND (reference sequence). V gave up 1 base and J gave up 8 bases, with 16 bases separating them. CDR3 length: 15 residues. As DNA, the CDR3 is TGTGCCAGTAGTATAGGAATAGGACCGGATTTTACGCAGTATTTT. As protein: CASSIGIGPDFTQYF.

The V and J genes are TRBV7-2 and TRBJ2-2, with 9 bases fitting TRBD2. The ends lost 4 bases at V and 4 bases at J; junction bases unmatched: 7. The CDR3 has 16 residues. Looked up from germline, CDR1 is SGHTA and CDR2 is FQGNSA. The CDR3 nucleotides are TGTGCCAGCAGCTCCCAGCTAGCGGGAAGCACCGGGGAGCTGTTTTTT. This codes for CASSSQLAGSTGELFF.

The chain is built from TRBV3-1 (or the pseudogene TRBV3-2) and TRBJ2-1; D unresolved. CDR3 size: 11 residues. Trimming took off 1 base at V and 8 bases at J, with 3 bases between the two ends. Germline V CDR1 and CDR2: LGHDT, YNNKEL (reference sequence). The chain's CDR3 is CASSQGYEQFF. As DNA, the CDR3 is TGTGCCAGCAGCCAAGGTTATGAGCAGTTCTTC.

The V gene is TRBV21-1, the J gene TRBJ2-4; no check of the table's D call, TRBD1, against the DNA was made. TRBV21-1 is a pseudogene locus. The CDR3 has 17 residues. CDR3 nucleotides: TGTGCCAGCAGCAAAGCAGGGGACACTCTAGCCAAAAACATTCAGTACTTC. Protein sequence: CASSKAGDTLAKNIQYF.

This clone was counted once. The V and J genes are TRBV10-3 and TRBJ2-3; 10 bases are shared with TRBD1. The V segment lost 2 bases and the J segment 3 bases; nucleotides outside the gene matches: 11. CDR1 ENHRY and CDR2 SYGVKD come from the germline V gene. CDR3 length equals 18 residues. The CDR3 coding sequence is TGTGCCATCAGTGAGGTTGTCGGGACAGGGGCTGTAACAGATACGCAGTATTTT. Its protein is CAISEVVGTGAVTDTQYF.

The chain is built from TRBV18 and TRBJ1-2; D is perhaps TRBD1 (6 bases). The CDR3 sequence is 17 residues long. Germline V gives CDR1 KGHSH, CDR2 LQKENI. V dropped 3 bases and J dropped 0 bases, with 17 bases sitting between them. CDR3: CASSPLDRAFANYGYTF. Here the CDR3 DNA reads TGTGCCAGCTCACCTCTGGACAGAGCCTTCGCTAACTATGGCTACACCTTC.

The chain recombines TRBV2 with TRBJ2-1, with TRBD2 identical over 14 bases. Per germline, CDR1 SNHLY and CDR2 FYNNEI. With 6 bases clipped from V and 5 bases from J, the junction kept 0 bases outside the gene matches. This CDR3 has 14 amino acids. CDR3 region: CASRGLAGDNEQFF. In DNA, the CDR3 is TGTGCCAGCAGGGGACTAGCGGGAGACAATGAGCAGTTCTTC.

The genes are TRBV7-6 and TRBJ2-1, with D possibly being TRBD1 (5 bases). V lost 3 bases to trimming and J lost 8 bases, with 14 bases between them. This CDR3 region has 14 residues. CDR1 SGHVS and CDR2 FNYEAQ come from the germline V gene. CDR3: CASSFLQGLDEQFF. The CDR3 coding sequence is TGTGCCAGCAGCTTCCTGCAGGGATTGGATGAGCAGTTCTTC. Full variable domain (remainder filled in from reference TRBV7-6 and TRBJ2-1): GAGVSQSPRYKVTKRGQDVALRCDPISGHVSLYWYRQALGQGPEFLTYFNYEAQQDKSGLPNDRFSAERPEGSISTLTIQRTEQRDSAMYRCASSFLQGLDEQFFGPGTRLTVL.

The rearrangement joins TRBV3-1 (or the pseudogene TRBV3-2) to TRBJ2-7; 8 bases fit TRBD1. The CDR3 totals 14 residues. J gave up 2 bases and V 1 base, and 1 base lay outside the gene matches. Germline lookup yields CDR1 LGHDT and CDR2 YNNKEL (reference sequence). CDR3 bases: TGTGCCAGCAGCCAAGCGGGACAGGCCTACGAGCAGTACTTC. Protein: CASSQAGQAYEQYF.

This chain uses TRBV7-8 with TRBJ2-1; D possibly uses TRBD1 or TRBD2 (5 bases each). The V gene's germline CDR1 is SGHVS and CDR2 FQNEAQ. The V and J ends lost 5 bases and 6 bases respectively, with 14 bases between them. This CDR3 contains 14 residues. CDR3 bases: TGTGCCAGCAGCATACCCGGGACCCTCAATGAGCAGTTCTTC. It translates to CASSIPGTLNEQFF.

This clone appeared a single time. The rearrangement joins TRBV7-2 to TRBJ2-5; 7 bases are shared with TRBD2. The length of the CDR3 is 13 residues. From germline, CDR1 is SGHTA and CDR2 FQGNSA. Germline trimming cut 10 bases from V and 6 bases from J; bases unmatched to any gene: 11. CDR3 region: CAILTAGEKTQYF. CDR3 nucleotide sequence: TGTGCCATTCTGACGGCGGGGGAAAAGACCCAGTACTTC.

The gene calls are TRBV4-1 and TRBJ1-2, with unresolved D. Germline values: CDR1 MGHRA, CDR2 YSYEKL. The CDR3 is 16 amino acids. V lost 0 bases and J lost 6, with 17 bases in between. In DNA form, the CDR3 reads TGCGCCAGCAGCCAAGAATTCGGGGTCCGAGCAGATGGCTACACCTTC. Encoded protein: CASSQEFGVRADGYTF.

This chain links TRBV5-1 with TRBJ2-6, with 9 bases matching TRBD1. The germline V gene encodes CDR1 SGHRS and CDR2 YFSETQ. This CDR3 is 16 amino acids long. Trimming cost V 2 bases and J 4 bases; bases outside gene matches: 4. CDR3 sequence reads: CASSLQGARGANVLTF. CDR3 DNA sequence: TGCGCCAGCAGCTTACAGGGGGCGCGGGGGGCCAACGTCCTGACTTTC.

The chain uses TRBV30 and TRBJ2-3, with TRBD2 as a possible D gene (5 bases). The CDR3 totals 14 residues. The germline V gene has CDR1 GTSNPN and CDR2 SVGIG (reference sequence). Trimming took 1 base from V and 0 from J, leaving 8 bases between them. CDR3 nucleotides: TGTGCCTGGAGTGACGGGAAGAGCACAGATACGCAGTATTTT. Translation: CAWSDGKSTDTQYF.

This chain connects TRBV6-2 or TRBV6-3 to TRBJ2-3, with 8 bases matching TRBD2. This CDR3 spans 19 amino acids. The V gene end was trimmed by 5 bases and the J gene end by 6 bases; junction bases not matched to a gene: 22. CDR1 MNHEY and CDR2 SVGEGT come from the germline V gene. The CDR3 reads CASSLTPLRLAPQADTQYF. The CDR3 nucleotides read TGTGCCAGCAGTCTAACCCCTCTTAGACTAGCGCCACAAGCGGATACGCAGTATTTT.

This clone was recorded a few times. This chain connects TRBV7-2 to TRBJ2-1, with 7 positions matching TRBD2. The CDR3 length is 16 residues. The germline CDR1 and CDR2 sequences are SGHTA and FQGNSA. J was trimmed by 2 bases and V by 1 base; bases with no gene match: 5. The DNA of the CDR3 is TGTGCCAGCAGCTTAGGGGCTAGCGGAACCTACAATGAGCAGTTCTTC. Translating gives CASSLGASGTYNEQFF.